Following are 25 T cell receptor beta chains from one sample sequenced in a study of blood T cell repertoires in COVID-19. Using immunoSEQ multiplex PCR, the repertoire was profiled, and TCRdb retains in-frame clones only, with some absent. The data hold about 300,000 clones, with around 88% observed a single time. The sample comprised peripheral blood. These receptors all come from a young woman with COVID-19, enrolled during active disease.

V gene TRBV18 combines with J gene TRBJ2-5; weak D call: TRBD1 (5 bases). Germline V gene data show CDR1 as KGHSH and CDR2 as LQKENI. The V end was cut by 3 bases, the J end by 7 bases, with 15 bases between. The CDR3 is 14 amino acids. CDR3 DNA sequence: TGTGCCAGCTCACCCACATCAGGGTCCGGGACCCAGTACTTC. Translated: CASSPTSGSGTQYF.

The V and J genes are TRBV10-3 and TRBJ2-1, with D perhaps TRBD2 (6 bases). CDR3 size: 15 residues. The germline V gene has CDR1 ENHRY and CDR2 SYGVKD. V lost 3 bases and J lost 5, with 14 bases in between. CDR3 DNA: TGTGCCATCAGTGACTCCGGGACTGGGAACAATGAGCAGTTCTTC. Protein sequence: CAISDSGTGNNEQFF.

This chain links TRBV11-2 with TRBJ1-1; D gene unclear. Trimming stripped 6 bases from V and 0 bases from J, with 14 bases between. Germline loops: CDR1 SGHAT, CDR2 FQNNGV. This CDR3 has 15 amino acids. This CDR3 is CASRHAVFLNTEAFF. The CDR3, as DNA: TGTGCCAGCAGACATGCCGTATTTCTGAACACTGAAGCTTTCTTT. Drawing the rest from reference TRBV11-2 and TRBJ1-1, the complete variable domain is EAGVAQSPRYKIIEKRQSVAFWCNPISGHATLYWYQQILGQGPKLLIQFQNNGVVDDSQLPKDRFSAERLKGVDSTLKIQPAKLEDSAVYLCASRHAVFLNTEAFFGQGTRLTVV.

With regard to this clone: The sample carries other DNA sequences with the same CDR3. The chain recombines TRBV29-1 with TRBJ1-3, with a tentative D call TRBD1 (5 bases). The germline gives CDR1 SQVTM, CDR2 ANQGSEA. The CDR3 contains 12 residues. The V end lost 4 bases, the J end lost 2 bases, and 6 bases lay between the germline ends. The CDR3 DNA reads as TGCAGCGTTGTAGGGGCTGGAAACACCATATATTTT. This gives the protein CSVVGAGNTIYF. Filled out from reference TRBV29-1 and TRBJ1-3, the complete variable domain reads SAVISQKPSRDICQRGTSLTIQCQVDSQVTMMFWYRQQPGQSLTLIATANQGSEATYESGFVIDKFPISRPNLTFSTLTVSNMSPEDSSIYLCSVVGAGNTIYFGEGSWLTVV.

With respect to this clone: Different DNA sequences within this sample yield the same CDR3. The V call is TRBV7-2, the J call TRBJ1-5, with 7 positions matching TRBD1. V was pared by 2 bases and J by 6 bases, with 1 base of the junction left unmatched. Germline loops: CDR1 SGHTA, CDR2 FQGNSA. There are 13 residues in the CDR3. CDR3 in amino acids: CASSLQGGQPQHF. The CDR3 bases are TGTGCCAGCAGCTTACAGGGGGGTCAGCCCCAGCATTTT.

V is TRBV5-1 and J is TRBJ1-4; TRBD1 matches at 9 bases. CDR1 is SGHRS, CDR2 YFSETQ, per germline. The CDR3 extends over 15 amino acids. V dropped 1 base and J dropped 6; count of bases not matched to a gene: 4. CDR3 region: CASSLSGTGYEKLFF. CDR3 sequence (DNA): TGCGCCAGCAGCTTGTCAGGGACAGGGTATGAAAAACTGTTTTTT. Drawing the rest from reference TRBV5-1 and TRBJ1-4, the complete variable domain is KAGVTQTPRYLIKTRGQQVTLSCSPISGHRSVSWYQQTPGQGLQFLFEYFSETQRNKGNFPGRFSGRQFSNSRSEMNVSTLELGDSALYLCASSLSGTGYEKLFFGSGTQLSVL.

This clone was seen a few times. The chain uses TRBV12-3 or TRBV12-4 and TRBJ2-7; tentative D call: TRBD2 (5 bases). V was shortened by 3 bases and J by 5 bases, with 8 bases between the two germline ends. The CDR3 is 12 amino acids. CDR3: CASSFSAHEQYF. In DNA form, the CDR3 reads TGTGCCAGCAGTTTTAGCGCCCACGAGCAGTACTTC.

This chain uses TRBV30 with TRBJ2-5; TRBD2 agrees at 8 bases. V shed 5 bases and J 7 bases; nucleotides not matched to a gene: 6. Germline CDR1 GTSNPN, CDR2 SVGIG (reference sequence). CDR3 length: 12 amino acids. Written as DNA, the CDR3 is TGTGCCTGGGACCCCAGCGGGGGGACCCAGTACTTC. It specifies CAWDPSGGTQYF.

The chain recombines TRBV5-1 with TRBJ2-7, with 7 bases fitting TRBD1. The CDR3 sequence is 13 residues long. Germline lookup yields CDR1 SGHRS and CDR2 YFSETQ. The trim removed 5 bases at V and 4 bases at J, leaving 6 bases unmatched. The chain's CDR3 is CASRSEGAYEQYF. The CDR3 DNA follows: TGCGCCAGCAGGTCAGAGGGGGCTTACGAGCAGTACTTC.

The chain is built from TRBV6-2 or TRBV6-3 and TRBJ1-6; D gene unclear. Germline V gene data show CDR1 as MNHEY and CDR2 as SVGEGT. CDR3 length: 12 amino acids. V lost 6 bases, J lost 12 bases, and 12 bases lay in between. CDR3 sequence reads: CASSPTHRPLHF. The DNA for the CDR3 is TGTGCCAGCAGCCCCACCCATAGACCCCTCCACTTT.

This chain joins TRBV27 and TRBJ1-2; D call uncertain. The CDR3 spans 12 residues. Germline assignment: CDR1 MNHEY and CDR2 SMNVEV (reference sequence). DNA of the CDR3: TGTGCGAGAGCAGAGGATCGCTATGGCTACACCTTC. It is translated as CARAEDRYGYTF.

V gene TRBV5-6 combines with J gene TRBJ2-7; TRBD2 matches 10 bases. The CDR3 is made up of 15 amino acids. V was pared by 2 bases and J by 5 bases, with 7 bases of the junction left unmatched. Per the germline V gene, CDR1 is SGHDT and CDR2 is YYEEEE. Here the CDR3 reads CASSFILAGGHEQYV. For the CDR3, the DNA is TGTGCCAGCAGCTTCATCTTAGCGGGGGGACACGAGCAGTACGTC.

As concerns this clone: This sample also contains other DNA sequences that code for the same CDR3. V is TRBV28 and J is TRBJ1-6, with D hard to call. CDR1 and CDR2 from the germline V gene are MDHEN and SYDVKM. Between the trimmed V and J ends, which lost 4 bases and 0 bases, there was a span of 10 bases. This CDR3 is built from 16 residues. CDR3 in amino acids: CASSSSGSSYNSPLHF. The CDR3 DNA reads as TGTGCCAGCAGTTCCTCTGGGAGCTCCTATAATTCACCCCTCCACTTT.

The chain uses TRBV11-3 and TRBJ1-2; D not resolved. CDR3 length equals 13 residues. Germline CDR1 is SGHNT and CDR2 is YENEEA. Trimming left V 0 bases short and J 6 bases short, with 8 bases between. CDR3 residues: CASSLDRGDGYTF. CDR3 nucleotides: TGTGCCAGCAGCTTAGATCGGGGAGATGGCTACACCTTC.

The V gene is TRBV2, the J gene TRBJ2-2; 9 bases map to TRBD2. J lost 3 bases, V lost 4 bases, and 3 bases had no gene match. The germline CDR1 and CDR2 sequences are SNHLY and FYNNEI. The CDR3 totals 15 residues. The CDR3 reads CASSGAGGDTGELFF. CDR3 DNA: TGTGCCAGCAGTGGAGCGGGGGGAGACACCGGGGAGCTGTTTTTT.

Remarks on this clone: Relative to the germline gene, one junction end is altered; a read error may explain this. CDR3 region: CACRAGGTSGANVLTF. DNA for the CDR3: TGTGCCTGTAGAGCGGGGGGAACCTCTGGGGCCAACGTCCTGACTTTC. The V gene is TRBV19, the J gene TRBJ2-6, with 9 bases identical to TRBD2. CDR3 length: 16 residues. CDR1 and CDR2 (germline): LNHDA, SQIVND (reference sequence).

The V and J genes are TRBV5-4 and TRBJ1-3; D not resolved. The length of the CDR3 is 15 residues. V lost 1 base, J lost 4 bases, and 12 bases lay in between. Germline loops: CDR1 SGHNT, CDR2 YYREEE (reference sequence). CDR3 loop: CASSLSPGVGNTIYF. Written as DNA, the CDR3 is TGTGCCAGCAGCTTGTCTCCGGGTGTAGGAAACACCATATATTTT. Using reference TRBV5-4 and TRBJ1-3 for the parts outside the CDR3, the full variable domain is ETGVTQSPTHLIKTRGQQVTLRCSSQSGHNTVSWYQQALGQGPQFIFQYYREEENGRGNFPPRFSGLQFPNYSSELNVNALELDDSALYLCASSLSPGVGNTIYFGEGSWLTVV.

The gene calls are TRBV6-4 and TRBJ2-4, with 8 bases matching TRBD2. V gave up 3 bases and J gave up 16 bases; unmatched junction bases: 8. The CDR3 extends over 12 amino acids. CDR1 and CDR2 from the germline V gene are MRHNA and SNTAGT. The CDR3 region is CASSDWKRGQYF. The DNA for the CDR3 is TGTGCCAGCAGTGATTGGAAGCGGGGGCAATACTTC.

This clone occurred a few times. V gene TRBV7-9 combines with J gene TRBJ2-3; D is possibly TRBD2 (5 bases). Between the trimmed V and J ends, which lost 6 bases and 4 bases, there was a span of 26 bases. Germline CDR1 is SEHNR and CDR2 is FQNEAQ (reference sequence). This CDR3 contains 18 residues. CDR3 coding DNA: TGTGCCAGCAGGGCGGGTCCGACTTCCTCCTCGACCCCAGATACGCAGTATTTT. Protein product: CASRAGPTSSSTPDTQYF.

The chain is built from TRBV28 and TRBJ1-6, with 8 nucleotides matching TRBD1. CDR1 and CDR2 (germline): MDHEN, SYDVKM. This CDR3 is built from 17 residues. Trimming at V came to 4 bases and at J to 5 bases, leaving 10 bases not matched to a gene. Here the CDR3 reads CASSWLSGTGHNSPLHF. The CDR3 coding sequence is TGTGCCAGCAGTTGGTTATCAGGGACAGGTCATAATTCACCCCTCCACTTT.

The chain carries TRBV30 and TRBJ1-1; D is possibly TRBD1 (6 bases). V was clipped by 4 bases and J by 0 bases, with 12 bases between them. The CDR3 is 14 residues long. CDR1 and CDR2 (germline): GTSNPN, SVGIG (reference sequence). The CDR3 spells CAWTPGHLNTEAFF. The CDR3 bases are TGTGCCTGGACTCCGGGACACCTGAACACTGAAGCTTTCTTT.

CDR3 region: CASSELDRERNTIYF. The DNA for the CDR3 is TGTGCCAGCAGTGAACTCGACAGGGAAAGAAACACCATATATTTT. This chain connects TRBV25-1 to TRBJ1-3, with 7 positions matching TRBD1. V lost 2 bases to trimming and J lost 5 bases; unmatched junction nucleotides: 6. CDR1 is MGHDK, CDR2 SYGVNS, per germline. The CDR3 loop spans 15 amino acids.

J is TRBJ2-1 and V is TRBV19; 9 bases align to TRBD1. CDR1 is LNHDA, CDR2 SQIVND, per germline (reference sequence). The CDR3 runs 16 residues. Trimming took 3 bases from V and 6 from J; bases not matched to a gene: 9. Here the CDR3 reads CASSIHRDRALNEQFF. In DNA, the CDR3 is TGTGCCAGTAGTATTCACCGGGACAGGGCTCTCAATGAGCAGTTCTTC.

The chain combines TRBV28 with TRBJ2-1; 13 nucleotides agree with TRBD2. V shed 7 bases, J shed 6 bases, and the junction held 9 bases outside the gene matches. This CDR3 comprises 16 residues. Germline-derived CDR1 and CDR2 are MDHEN and SYDVKM. CDR3 nucleotide sequence: TGTGCCAGCAAACCCCCCGGACTAGCGGGGGCCAATGAGCAGTTCTTC. It specifies CASKPPGLAGANEQFF.

V usage is TRBV19 and J usage is TRBJ1-1; tentatively, D is TRBD1 (6 bases). CDR3 size: 11 residues. The germline CDR1 and CDR2 sequences are LNHDA and SQIVND (reference sequence). V lost 7 bases and J lost 7, with 10 bases in between. Written as DNA, the CDR3 is TGTGCCAGTATGCAGGGGTTTGAAGCTTTCTTT. Its protein product is CASMQGFEAFF. Filled out from reference TRBV19 and TRBJ1-1, the complete variable domain reads DGGITQSPKYLFRKEGQNVTLSCEQNLNHDAMYWYRQDPGQGLRLIYYSQIVNDFQKGDIAEGYSVSREKKESFPLTVTSAQKNPTAFYLCASMQGFEAFFGQGTRLTVV.